This TCR beta chain was sequenced during a study of cytomegalovirus exposure and HLA in healthy donors. The method was immunoSEQ multiplex PCR; TCRdb's version includes in-frame clones alone and lacks a portion of them. The table includes fewer than 400,000 clones, roughly 85% detected once. Study-wide findings and caveats: TCR beta chains numbering some 160 were designated cytomegalovirus-associated. Most observed TCR sequences were rare, whereas some public TCRs were detected in many donors.

Germline-derived CDR1 and CDR2 are MNHEY and SMNVEV (reference sequence). The CDR3 contains 14 residues. The trim removed 5 bases at V and 3 bases at J, leaving 4 bases unmatched. As to this clone: The antigen is undetermined.

The chain combines TRBV27 with TRBJ2-7, with 10 positions matching TRBD2. This TCR was sampled from a woman aged 18 to 35 in good health and CMV-seronegative. The sample was PBMCs. As DNA, the CDR3 is TGTGCCAGCAGTAGCGGGAGGGGGGGCTACGAGCAGTACTTC. Protein product: CASSSGRGGYEQYF.